The present TCR beta chain was sequenced within a study of chemoradiotherapy in HPV16-positive cancers. On the study more broadly: Two HPV16-positive patients' cells yielded candidate HPV-specific clones and common motifs.

The protocol was immunoSEQ multiplex PCR, while the TCRdb copy is restricted to in-frame clones and leaves out a portion. This table has a few thousand clones, roughly four fifths appearing once. Points from the study as a whole: HPV-responsive T-cell expansion during chemoradiotherapy was linked to improved recurrence-free survival in HPV16-positive patients.

For this clone: Its antigen is as yet unknown.

CDR1 and CDR2 from the germline V gene are SGHVS and FNYEAQ. V was trimmed by 5 bases and J by 0 bases, leaving 13 bases between them. CDR3 length equals 15 residues. The chain recombines TRBV7-6 with TRBJ1-1; D gene uncertain. This TCR was recovered from a human donor with HPV-associated anogenital cancer. This specimen was acquired from a patient who underwent chemoradiotherapy. This CDR3 reads CASSDASGVNTEAFF. The DNA of the CDR3 is TGTGCCAGCAGCGATGCTTCGGGTGTGAACACTGAAGCTTTCTTT.